Following are 22 T cell receptor beta chains from one sample sequenced in a study of cytomegalovirus exposure and HLA in healthy donors. The PCR ran on 60 Vbeta and 13 Jbeta primers. TCRdb's copy holds only in-frame clones and misses some; the assay was immunoSEQ multiplex PCR. The sample has some 150,000 clones; the top ten hold about 2.2%. Sequencing used PBMCs. These receptors were collected from a young woman in good health and CMV-seronegative.

The rearrangement uses TRBV13 and TRBJ2-1, with D maybe TRBD2 (5 bases). Trimming took 2 bases from V and 8 from J, leaving 13 bases between them. CDR3 length: 14 residues. CDR1 is PRHDT, CDR2 FYEKMQ, per germline (reference sequence). The CDR3 nucleotides are TGTGCCAGCAGCTTAACCCGGGGAAACTATGAGCAGTTCTTC. It translates to CASSLTRGNYEQFF.

The chain employs TRBV7-8 and TRBJ2-2, with 9 bases lining up with TRBD2. Germline CDR1 reads SGHVS; CDR2 reads FQNEAQ. The CDR3 totals 18 residues. Germline trimming cut 5 bases from V and 3 bases from J; bases unmatched to any gene: 13. This CDR3 is CASSPHAIAGVDTGELFF. CDR3 in DNA: TGTGCCAGCAGCCCACATGCTATAGCGGGAGTGGACACCGGGGAGCTGTTTTTT. Based on the CDR3 plus reference TRBV7-8 and TRBJ2-2, the full variable domain is GAGVSQSPRYKVAKRGQDVALRCDPISGHVSLFWYQQALGQGPEFLTYFQNEAQLDKSGLPSDRFFAERPEGSVSTLKIQRTQQEDSAVYLCASSPHAIAGVDTGELFFGEGSRLTVL.

The rearrangement uses TRBV6-6 and TRBJ1-1; D is perhaps TRBD1 (6 bases). Germline assignment: CDR1 MNHNY and CDR2 SVGAGI (reference sequence). The CDR3 loop spans 13 amino acids. V was cut by 9 bases and J by 1 base, with 12 bases left in between. Written as DNA, the CDR3 is TGTGCCAGTCTACAGGGTTGGAACACTGAAGCTTTCTTT. Translation: CASLQGWNTEAFF.

The rearrangement joins TRBV12-5 to TRBJ2-5, with 9 bases aligning to TRBD2. This CDR3 comprises 14 residues. Unmatched junction bases numbered 4, after V lost 6 bases and J lost 2 bases. CDR1 LGHNT and CDR2 FRNRAP come from the germline V gene. The CDR3 DNA reads as TGTGCTAGTGGACTAGCGGGCCAACAAGAGACCCAGTACTTC. It is translated as CASGLAGQQETQYF. The entire variable domain, with the rest obtained from reference TRBV12-5 and TRBJ2-5, is as follows: DARVTQTPRHKVTEMGQEVTMRCQPILGHNTVFWYRQTMMQGLELLAYFRNRAPLDDSGMPKDRFSAEMPDATLATLKIQPSEPRDSAVYFCASGLAGQQETQYFGPGTRLLVL.

V is TRBV19 and J is TRBJ2-7, with 12 nucleotides matching TRBD2. The CDR3 has 17 amino acids. V shed 2 bases and J 4 bases; nucleotides not matched to a gene: 9. Germline V gene sequence: CDR1 LNHDA, CDR2 SQIVND (reference sequence). The CDR3 DNA sequence: TGTGCCAGTAGTATACGACTAGCGGGAGTTCGATCGTACGAGCAGTACGTC. Its translation is CASSIRLAGVRSYEQYV.

The V and J genes are TRBV19 and TRBJ1-5; 9 bases line up with TRBD1. CDR1 and CDR2 from the germline V gene are LNHDA and SQIVND (reference sequence). The length of the CDR3 is 14 residues. After removal of 4 bases from V and 6 bases from J, the junction contained 4 bases not matched to a gene. The CDR3: CASSTTGGSQPQHF. The CDR3 bases are TGTGCCAGTAGTACTACAGGGGGCTCTCAGCCCCAGCATTTT.

The chain couples TRBV27 to TRBJ1-4; D not certain. The CDR3 runs to 15 residues. Looked up from germline, CDR1 is MNHEY and CDR2 is SMNVEV (reference sequence). Trimming took 6 bases from V and 10 from J, leaving 21 bases between them. Written as DNA, the CDR3 is TGTGCCAGCAGCATTAACGCGGCTCATTCCGGAAAACTGTTTTTT. Translated, it gives CASSINAAHSGKLFF. The complete variable domain, with remaining parts taken from reference TRBV27 and TRBJ1-4, reads EAQVTQNPRYLITVTGKKLTVTCSQNMNHEYMSWYRQDPGLGLRQIYYSMNVEVTDKGDVPEGYKVSRKEKRNFPLILESPSPNQTSLYFCASSINAAHSGKLFFGSGTQLSVL.

The chain uses TRBV7-9 and TRBJ1-4; D unclear. This CDR3 contains 15 residues. Germline lookup yields CDR1 SEHNR and CDR2 FQNEAQ (reference sequence). The germline V and J ends were trimmed by 0 bases and 5 bases, with 10 bases remaining between them. For the CDR3, the DNA is TGTGCCAGCAGCTTAGCTGAGTCCGGGAATGAAAAACTGTTTTTT. Translating it yields CASSLAESGNEKLFF.

The chain is built from TRBV19 and TRBJ2-1; D is possibly TRBD1 (6 bases). CDR3 size: 13 residues. Trimming shortened V by 7 bases and J by 6 bases, and 13 bases separated the two germline ends. Germline CDR1 reads LNHDA; CDR2 reads SQIVND (reference sequence). The CDR3 spells CASTQGQGNEQFF. The CDR3 region has the DNA TGTGCCAGTACACAGGGCCAGGGCAATGAGCAGTTCTTC. The full variable domain, completed using reference TRBV19 and TRBJ2-1, is DGGITQSPKYLFRKEGQNVTLSCEQNLNHDAMYWYRQDPGQGLRLIYYSQIVNDFQKGDIAEGYSVSREKKESFPLTVTSAQKNPTAFYLCASTQGQGNEQFFGPGTRLTVL.

The chain uses TRBV27 and TRBJ2-7; D possibly corresponds to TRBD1 (5 bases). V lost 4 bases to trimming and J lost 2 bases, with 15 bases between them. Germline V gene data show CDR1 as MNHEY and CDR2 as SMNVEV (reference sequence). CDR3 size: 15 residues. DNA for the CDR3: TGTGCCAGCAGTTCGCGGAGCGACAGCGCCTACGAGCAGTACTTC. It is translated as CASSSRSDSAYEQYF.

This chain uses TRBV28 with TRBJ1-4; D uncertain. The V gene lost 4 bases and the J gene lost 6 bases, with 9 bases spanning the gap. The germline gives CDR1 MDHEN, CDR2 SYDVKM. CDR3 length: 13 amino acids. As DNA, the CDR3 is TGTGCCAGCAGTTGGGAGATGGATGAAAAACTGTTTTTT. Translating gives CASSWEMDEKLFF.

The chain has TRBV30 and TRBJ1-5; TRBD1 matches 8 bases. V dropped 4 bases and J dropped 5; count of bases not matched to a gene: 4. CDR1 is GTSNPN, CDR2 SVGIG, per germline (reference sequence). The CDR3 covers 13 residues. In DNA, the CDR3 is TGTGCCTGGAACAGGGGGGGAGATCAGCCCCAGCATTTT. Translation: CAWNRGGDQPQHF.

V and J are TRBV11-2 and TRBJ2-7; TRBD1 matches at 7 bases. The CDR3 length is 13 residues. Germline V gives CDR1 SGHAT, CDR2 FQNNGV. V shed 4 bases and J 2 bases; nucleotides not matched to a gene: 2. CDR3 sequence (DNA): TGTGCCAGCAGCTGGGGGACAGCCTACGAGCAGTACGTC. Amino acids: CASSWGTAYEQYV.

The chain has TRBV7-2 and TRBJ2-5; D might be TRBD2 (6 bases). This CDR3 is built from 14 residues. With 5 bases removed from V and 5 bases from J, the gap between germline ends came to 15 bases. Germline values: CDR1 SGHTA, CDR2 FQGNSA. DNA for the CDR3: TGTGCCAGCAGCCTCACCGGGACTGCCGAGACCCAGTACTTC. It yields the protein CASSLTGTAETQYF. Looking up the rest from reference TRBV7-2 and TRBJ2-5 gives the full variable domain: GAGVSQSPSNKVTEKGKDVELRCDPISGHTALYWYRQSLGQGLEFLIYFQGNSAPDKSGLPSDRFSAERTGGSVSTLTIQRTQQEDSAVYLCASSLTGTAETQYFGPGTRLLVL.

The chain joins TRBV5-1 to TRBJ2-3, with TRBD2 matching over 7 bases. The CDR3 runs 14 residues. After removal of 4 bases from V and 5 bases from J, the junction contained 7 bases not matched to a gene. Germline CDR1 reads SGHRS; CDR2 reads YFSETQ. DNA for the CDR3: TGCGCCAGCAGCGGCGGGAGTTTGATAGATACGCAGTATTTT. Amino acids: CASSGGSLIDTQYF. The variable domain in full, with the rest retrieved from reference TRBV5-1 and TRBJ2-3, is KAGVTQTPRYLIKTRGQQVTLSCSPISGHRSVSWYQQTPGQGLQFLFEYFSETQRNKGNFPGRFSGRQFSNSRSEMNVSTLELGDSALYLCASSGGSLIDTQYFGPGTRLTVL.

The genes are TRBV6-5 and TRBJ1-2, with no clear D. The CDR3 runs 15 residues. CDR1 and CDR2 (germline): MNHEY, SVGAGI. V was pared by 6 bases and J by 0 bases, with 14 bases between. The CDR3 DNA sequence: TGTGCCAGCAGCCCCCTAGGCTACTCTAACTATGGCTACACCTTC. Amino acid sequence: CASSPLGYSNYGYTF.

This chain joins TRBV30 and TRBJ2-3; 10 nucleotides line up with TRBD2. Germline CDR1 reads GTSNPN; CDR2 reads SVGIG (reference sequence). The CDR3 runs 17 residues. J gave up 0 bases and V 0 bases, and 6 bases lay outside the gene matches. The CDR3 loop is CAWSVGLTSGSTDTQYF. The CDR3 nucleotides are TGTGCCTGGAGTGTTGGATTGACTAGCGGGAGCACAGATACGCAGTATTTT.

The chain carries TRBV18 and TRBJ2-1, with D perhaps matching TRBD2 (6 bases). The CDR3 is 15 amino acids. V was trimmed by 4 bases and J by 8 bases, leaving 18 bases between them. Germline V lookup: CDR1 KGHSH, CDR2 LQKENI. The CDR3 bases are TGTGCCAGCTCACAGCAGGGTGGTACGGGGGATGAGCAGTTCTTC. Residues: CASSQQGGTGDEQFF.

J is TRBJ2-7 and V is TRBV6-5, with unresolved D. This CDR3 comprises 14 residues. V was trimmed by 5 bases and J by 2 bases, leaving 13 bases between them. Looked up from germline, CDR1 is MNHEY and CDR2 is SVGAGI. The CDR3 loop is CASSALDSTYEQYF. The CDR3 coding sequence is TGTGCCAGCAGTGCCCTCGACTCAACCTACGAGCAGTACTTC.

The gene calls are TRBV27 and TRBJ1-4; TRBD1 aligns across 7 bases. The CDR3 is made up of 15 amino acids. The trim removed 7 bases at V and 0 bases at J, leaving 5 bases unmatched. Germline values: CDR1 MNHEY, CDR2 SMNVEV (reference sequence). Written as DNA, the CDR3 is TGTGCCAGCAAGAACAGGGGCCCAACTAATGAAAAACTGTTTTTT. Amino acid sequence: CASKNRGPTNEKLFF.

V gene TRBV7-9 combines with J gene TRBJ2-1, with 9 positions matching TRBD2. Germline values: CDR1 SEHNR, CDR2 FQNEAQ (reference sequence). The CDR3 runs to 14 residues. J was trimmed by 9 bases and V by 5 bases; bases with no gene match: 8. CDR3 DNA sequence: TGTGCCAGCAGCCTCTTAGCGGGGGCGGCTGAGCAGTTCTTC. Translating gives CASSLLAGAAEQFF.

The chain links TRBV18 to TRBJ2-3, with D perhaps TRBD2 (5 bases). V lost 0 bases, J lost 3 bases, and 7 bases lay in between. Germline assignment: CDR1 KGHSH and CDR2 LQKENI. This CDR3 has 14 amino acids. The chain's CDR3 is CASSPPSETDTQYF. CDR3 coding DNA: TGTGCCAGCTCACCACCTAGCGAGACAGATACGCAGTATTTT.